The clone carrying this T cell receptor beta chain was detected only a few times. The PCR had 60 Vbeta and 13 Jbeta primers. Here immunoSEQ multiplex PCR was the method, and the copy in TCRdb shows in-frame clones only, minus some. The repertoire holds 180,000 or so clones, with around 86% as singletons. This sample is drawn from a study of cytomegalovirus exposure and HLA in healthy donors. Trimming took 0 bases from V and 6 from J; bases not matched to a gene: 2. The CDR3 extends over 14 amino acids. Germline-derived CDR1 and CDR2 are MGHRA and YSYEKL. The chain has TRBV4-1 and TRBJ2-1; TRBD1 aligns across 7 bases. Sequenced: PBMCs. The sequence was collected from a woman in her 50s in good health and CMV-seropositive. DNA of the CDR3: TGCGCCAGCAGCCAAGAAGGGGGCCCCAATGAGCAGTTCTTC. Residues: CASSQEGGPNEQFF.